Listed here is a single TCR beta chain. The antigen remains undetermined. Here immunoSEQ multiplex PCR was the method, and the copy in TCRdb shows in-frame clones only, minus some. The sample shows over 2 million clones, about 95% of them seen only once. This record comes from a study of shared clonotypes between healthy human individuals. For the study at large: Each donor's CD8 memory used one plate, CD8 naive two, each CD4 subset three. Notes on the study in general: Larger richness was generally estimated for naive than memory subsets.

Cells designated naive CD8 were CD45RO-negative and were positively selected for CCR7, with terminally differentiated effector memory CD45RA+ cells excluded. Healthy HIV-negative adults with no recent acute infections or vaccinations were recruited as donors. Adults of Caucasian background living in Nashville, Tennessee made up all donors. V dropped 3 bases and J dropped 5 bases, with 12 bases sitting between them. The CDR3 length is 13 residues. Per germline, CDR1 SGHRS and CDR2 YFSETQ. This receptor was obtained from a man aged 18 to 35 in good health. The rearrangement links TRBV5-1 to TRBJ2-7; tentatively, D is TRBD2 (6 bases). Sequencing was performed on naive CD8+ T cells sorted from blood. CDR3 in DNA: TGCGCCAGCAGCTACCCCGGGGGTAACGAGCAGTACTTC. It translates to CASSYPGGNEQYF.